This paragraph reports one T cell receptor beta chain. Its antigen target is currently unknown. Base quality data are lacking; no much larger clone is found one base away. The sample is drawn from a study of cytomegalovirus exposure and HLA in healthy donors listed by TCRdb under 2017. In terms of the full investigation: An earlier analysis of some 550 of the donors reported roughly 300 Gb of sequence data and some 120 million unique TCR beta sequences from about 200 million T cells. An early release covering roughly 580 HLA-typed donors comprised 300 to 350 gigabases of sequencing data and approximately 85 million unique TCR sequences. The genetic ancestry cluster associated with self-reported Caucasian donors included 81% of the roughly 390 genotyped donors. The study was designed to test whether signatures of past pathogen exposure could be identified by cataloging public T cell receptors. The T cell repertoires of 666 subjects were profiled by immunosequencing and related to cytomegalovirus serostatus. In addition to the first cohort of 650 to 800 subjects, a separate validation cohort of approximately 120 different subjects was used. To predict cytomegalovirus infection status, the study brought together high-throughput TCR immunosequencing, statistical association of individual TCRs with disease status, and machine learning. In a later analysis, previously published TCR beta repertoires from 600 to 850 donors were re-analyzed and high-resolution HLA genotyping was added so that TCR occurrence patterns could be studied. The later analysis used no new phenotypic data to find candidate immune exposures, relying instead on TCR beta sequences and their occurrence across donors. An earlier analysis of around 580 of the donors used high-throughput TCR beta sequencing to judge whether each TCR beta V gene segment behaved as functional or pseudogenic. Donor age, sex, ethnicity and CMV serostatus were collected together with the repertoire data. A later genetic analysis took genome-wide SNP genotypes for 398 of the 666 donors and used that subset as a discovery cohort. Every repertoire in the discovery cohort had been generated on one and the same sequencing platform. HLA typing included class I and class II loci at four-digit resolution. Typing coverage varied by locus: roughly 620-640 donors for A, B, C, DRB1 and DQB1; 522 for DQA1; more than 600 for DPA1; approximately 490 for DPB1. Five DR-DQ haplotypes were treated as single units for association and clustering because of strong linkage in the cohort. Among around 400 genotyped donors of the cohort, an average of around 250,000 unique TCR beta nucleotide sequences was sequenced per donor, of which roughly 17% were non-productive.

General conclusions and limits of the study: In a later analysis, most CMV-associated TCR beta chains were found to appear HLA-restricted, with HLA associations seemingly driven largely by CMV exposure. Correlated functional status among segregating V segments might be attributable to linkage disequilibrium, but an unknown experimental factor could not be ruled out. The only immune exposure information available for the cohort was CMV serostatus. Some IMGT-functional V segments, including TRBV6-2 and TRBV6-3, could not be distinguished by the 87-base-pair reads and were therefore excluded. In a later genetic analysis, fewer N-insertions in productive TCRs were reported among donors in an Asian-associated ancestry cluster than the approximately 670-donor mean. Presence/absence analyses assumed roughly uniform sequencing depth across donors, an assumption that may not hold. V-gene and J-gene trimming of TCR beta chains was associated with a missense DCLRE1C variant in a later genetic analysis, and the association was replicated in an independent cohort. While some public TCRs were present in many individuals, most TCR sequences turned up only very rarely across donors. When HLA alleles, especially DR and DQ, strongly co-occurred, attributing TCR associations to individual alleles was difficult. A later analysis associated 15,000 to 20,000 TCR beta sequences with specific HLA alleles at a false discovery rate of 0.05. Cytomegalovirus status was reported to be diagnosed by the classifier with high specificity and sensitivity in both the original and validation cohorts. Because counts were too low, roughly 16 rarely observed V segments, including chromosome 9 orphons, were left out of the earlier analysis of a few hundred of the donors. Only TCR beta chains were sequenced in this cohort, and the absence of alpha or paired-chain data limited detectable features. A later analysis found that HLA-associated TCR beta chains were more clonally expanded and had lower generation probabilities than equally common non-associated chains. Because some donors lacked HLA typing at each locus, the association tests relied only on the typed subset. According to a later analysis, TCR association rates differed among HLA loci, with DRB1 alleles showing the most associated TCRs and HLA-C alleles showing the fewest. In a later analysis, several top co-occurrence clusters were reported to appear linked to parvovirus B19, influenza, CMV and Epstein-Barr virus. A further reported finding was that TCR beta sequences accurately predicted the HLA-A and HLA-B alleles for most subjects in the first cohort. In vitro tests confirmed that three of the cytomegalovirus-associated TCR beta chains recognize cytomegalovirus antigens. A cluster of highly shared sequence variants was judged likely to be a technical artifact of the sequencing pipeline. The study listed 164 TCR beta chains as associated with cytomegalovirus. In an earlier analysis of around 500 of the donors, most TCR beta V segments appeared in productive rearrangements about 87% or about 30% of the time, broadly matching IMGT annotations. It was suggested by the authors that the approach could potentially be generalized to other disease states and immunological phenotypes.

There are 15 amino acids in the CDR3, from cysteine to phenylalanine inclusive. Of all the DNA, just the CDR3 is kept, 45 bases in frame from base 1. Via the germline V gene (reference sequence), CDR1 is MNHEY and CDR2 SMNVEV. V drops 3 bases and J drops 1 base, leaving 12 bases in between. The library came from the immunoSEQ multiplex PCR assay. The multiplex PCR relied on a mix of 60 forward primers for TCR Vbeta segments and 13 reverse primers for TCR Jbeta segments. A multiplex PCR assay on genomic DNA amplified the CDR3 region of rearranged TCR beta genes. Amplified TCR beta libraries were sequenced as 87-base-pair reads on the Illumina HiSeq System. The study's own analysis went as follows. In a later analysis, some 80 million unique TCR beta chains were counted across the approximately 640 repertoires, and approximately 9.9 million of these chains were shared by at least two donors. Raw reads were error-corrected and collapsed into unique sequences with a nearest-neighbor algorithm that merged closely related sequences to remove PCR and sequencing errors. CDR3 sequences were aligned to IMGT reference sequences to assign V, D and J gene segments. For a sequence to be retained, a match of at least six nucleotides was required to both a V gene segment and a J gene segment. A rearrangement counted as productive if the CDR3 had no stop codons and remained in frame with V and J, and every other rearrangement counted as non-productive. Following IMGT convention, CDR3 was defined as the stretch from the second conserved V-encoded cysteine to the conserved J-encoded phenylalanine. In an earlier analysis of more than 550 of the donors, sequences lacking an unambiguous match to a single V gene segment were excluded. An earlier analysis of some 500 of the donors classified V segments as functional when productive rearrangements were above 56.7% and as segregating when the standard deviation between donors was above 5%. A statistical classification framework was built for diagnosing cytomegalovirus status from the catalog of TCR beta chain sequences. In a later analysis, V and J genes were assigned by comparing TCR nucleotide sequences against IMGT/GENE-DB human TR gene sequences. Using the TCRdist pipeline, a later analysis assigned CDR3 sequences along with most-parsimonious VDJ recombination scenarios. In a later analysis, each TCR beta chain was defined by its CDR3 amino acid sequence together with its V-gene family, and reads without a unique V-gene family were excluded. To address suspected cross-contamination and a sequencing artifact, a later analysis removed roughly 580 highly shared, low-generation-probability nucleotide sequences. In a later analysis, a clonal expansion index for each public chain was calculated from normalized within-repertoire ranks of inferred template counts. Generation probabilities in a later analysis came from a VDJ recombination model fitted to out-of-frame rearrangements, and those results were checked against IGoR. In a later analysis, hypergeometric tests were used to score TCR-TCR, TCR-HLA and TCR-CMV co-occurrence, with a repertoire-size bias correction applied to TCR pairs. In a later analysis, false discovery rates were estimated by permuting HLA or CMV assignments 20 times. In a later analysis, co-occurring TCRs were grouped using DBSCAN, with TCRdist sequence similarity added in when clustering inside HLA-allele-positive subsets. Co-occurrence clustering excluded repertoires with fewer than 30,000 or more than 120,000 public chains, plus five with anomalous nucleotide sharing. Not all clones reach the TCRdb copy of this immuneACCESS table, which keeps in-frame sequences only. Checked studies attribute under half of the gap to unresolved V genes and leave the rest unexplained. Clone size and the V and J calls come from that table; the DNA yielded D and trimming. Recorded for this sample are some 70,000 clones; 77% of them occurred a single time. The ten biggest clones cover 5% of the sample.

The cohort was made up of about 610 healthy bone marrow donors. At the time of sampling, every cohort member was nominally healthy, though immune exposures that went unrecorded were likely present. The donor tested CMV seropositive, placing the donor among the 289 seropositive members of the cohort. Each donor provided a peripheral blood sample, and peripheral blood mononuclear cells were used for TCR beta sequencing. The Qiagen DNeasy Blood Extraction Kit was used to extract genomic DNA from the blood cell samples. The sequence was collected from a male donor in good health and CMV-seropositive. The sample taken for sequencing was PBMCs. The chain employs TRBV27 and TRBJ2-5, with no confident D gene call. The sequenced DNA: TGTGCCAGCAGTTTTAAGCGCGGAGTCCAAGAGACCCAGTACTTC. Its translation is CASSFKRGVQETQYF.